This T cell receptor (beta chain) was recorded in a study of beta chain features in type 1 diabetes. Populations obtained by sorting all exceeded 95% purity. Germline CDR1 is SQVTM and CDR2 is ANQGSEA. The length of the CDR3 is 12 residues. The V end was cut by 4 bases, the J end by 4 bases, with 9 bases between. Study outcomes and limitations: When VDJ junctions were examined, type 1 diabetes patients showed fewer insertions and more deletions. In every one of the four CD4+ subsets, TCRB CDR3s were moderately but significantly shorter in Type 1 diabetes patients.

This clone was counted only a few times. Its cognate antigen is unknown. The sample holds other DNA sequences that translate to the same CDR3. The study reverse transcribed the entire isolated RNA, so it sequenced expressed TCRB transcripts. The repertoire was sequenced with immunoSEQ multiplex PCR; TCRdb's copy has only in-frame clones and lacks some. The sample yields roughly 140,000 clones, 8.5% to 14% seen once. Sequencing input: central memory CD4+ T cells from blood. The TCR sequence derives from a man aged 18-30 years in good health. The chain links TRBV29-1 to TRBJ2-3, with TRBD1 as a possible D gene (7 bases). CDR3 DNA sequence: TGCAGCGTTGGGAGGGGGCCAGATACGCAGTATTTT. As protein: CSVGRGPDTQYF.